This T cell receptor beta chain was identified in a study of T cell repertoires in cytomegalovirus infection. About the research overall: Recently identified HLA-C-restricted and well-studied HLA-B-restricted CMV epitopes were used. It can be stated that public TCR beta signatures indicated CMV infection as well as a matching HLA type. Study-level points and caveats: Totalled public TCR beta family frequency picked out people who carried CMV plus the relevant HLA.

MiXCR, applied by TCRdb to the reads, yields one record per CDR3 protein. The sample records about 20,000 distinct CDR3 sequences, around 43% being singletons. With respect to this clonotype: What it binds is unknown.

This CDR3 contains 13 residues. V trimming: 5 bases; J trimming: 6 bases; junction bases outside the gene matches: 4. Germline CDR1 is SGHAT and CDR2 is FQDESV (reference sequence). This clonotype originated in a human donor in good health (CMV status not recorded). Some clones in this sample may be carry-over from other donors' samples. The V gene is TRBV11-1, the J gene TRBJ1-5; TRBD1 matches at 7 bases. Source: CD8+ T cells from cultured PBMCs, taken from culture after CMV antigen stimulation. In DNA, the CDR3 is TGTGCCAGCAGCCGACAGGGCGGTCAGCCCCAGCATTTT. Protein sequence: CASSRQGGQPQHF.